Detailed here is one T cell receptor beta chain. What it binds is unknown. Germline is not matched at one junction end, which may reflect a read error. The data derive from a study of blood T cells in healthy people across ages. Overall study results and limits: A roughly linear age-dependent decrease characterized TCR beta diversity per million T cells. Whereas aged donors had fewer naive CD4+ cells, long-lived donors had more of them and higher diversity.

CDR3 length equals 13 residues. In germline, CDR1 is SQVTM, CDR2 ANQGSEA. It was with a sample-barcoded 5' primer and a J-beta primer mix that a second PCR of about 7 to 12 cycles was run. Unique molecular identifiers of 12 random nucleotides labeled each cDNA. TCRdb re-derived calls from the 5' RACE reads in MiXCR, one entry per CDR3 protein. The table shows around 700,000 distinct CDR3 sequences, with roughly 25% occurring only once. These data were also reused for a study on T cells of mothers and their children. That publication notes: Addition of sample barcodes and 2-4 random nucleotides occurred through the M1S primer of the second PCR.

The chain employs TRBV29-1 and TRBJ2-3; maybe TRBD2 (5 bases). Sequences were obtained from blood. The source of this sequence is a boy between 10 and 17 years old in good health. The CDR3 here is CSVISGGTDTRYF. In DNA form, the CDR3 reads TGCAGCGTCATTTCAGGAGGAACAGATACGCGGTATTTT.